This T cell receptor beta chain was sequenced for a study of cytomegalovirus exposure and HLA in healthy donors. This clone has just one count. 13 Jbeta primers and 60 Vbeta primers were used for the PCR. Sequencing used immunoSEQ multiplex PCR; TCRdb keeps in-frame clones, though not all of them. The repertoire holds 100,000 to 150,000 clones, with more than 70% as singletons. The CDR3 spans 14 residues. Germline CDR1 GTSNPN, CDR2 SVGIG (reference sequence). Trimming shortened V by 0 bases and J by 8 bases, and 16 bases separated the two germline ends. The rearrangement links TRBV30 to TRBJ1-2; no definite D call. Sequencing was carried out using PBMCs. This TCR came from a male donor in good health and CMV-seronegative. CDR3 coding DNA: TGTGCCTGGAGTGTACTCGAAGCCCTTACCGGCTACACCTTC. It yields the protein CAWSVLEALTGYTF.